The TCR beta chain described here comes from a study of long-term antiretroviral therapy in people with HIV. Study-wide points: Every time point showed a repertoire led by clones expanded before ART.

The CDR3 extends over 17 amino acids. With 3 bases clipped from V and 4 bases from J, the junction kept 10 bases outside the gene matches. CDR1 SGHAT and CDR2 FQNNGV come from the germline V gene. Amounts of about 0.9-11 million cryopreserved PBMC were held in the samples before DNA extraction. Remarks on this clone: Its target is unknown.

They ran version v3.0 of the immunoSEQ assay at survey level. Data came from immunoSEQ multiplex PCR; TCRdb stores just in-frame clones and leaves some out. The sample shows about 24,000 clones, about 91% of them seen only once. V gene TRBV11-2 combines with J gene TRBJ2-5; 11 nucleotides agree with TRBD2. Sequencing used unsorted PBMCs, obtained 1.8 years before starting antiretroviral therapy. The sequence came from a man aged 45-60 years with HIV. The CDR3 DNA reads TGTGCCAGCAGCTTGTCAATAGCGGGAGGGCCGCGAGAGACCCAGTACTTC. This encodes CASSLSIAGGPRETQYF.